The T cell receptor beta chain under discussion was sequenced for a study of control samples from healthy donors and cancer patients. TCRdb's copy holds only in-frame clones and misses some; the assay was immunoSEQ multiplex PCR. The sample yields around 97,000 clones, around 89% seen once. The V and J ends lost 3 bases and 4 bases, in that order; junction bases with no gene match: 8. Germline V gene lookup returns CDR1 SGHDN and CDR2 FVKESK. CDR3 size: 16 residues. Sequenced: PBMCs. The chain uses TRBV14 and TRBJ2-2; 7 positions match TRBD1. The sequence was obtained from a man in his 60s with lung cancer. Here the CDR3 reads CASSHLTGFTTGELFF. CDR3 sequence (DNA): TGTGCCAGCAGCCATTTGACAGGGTTCACCACCGGGGAGCTGTTTTTT.